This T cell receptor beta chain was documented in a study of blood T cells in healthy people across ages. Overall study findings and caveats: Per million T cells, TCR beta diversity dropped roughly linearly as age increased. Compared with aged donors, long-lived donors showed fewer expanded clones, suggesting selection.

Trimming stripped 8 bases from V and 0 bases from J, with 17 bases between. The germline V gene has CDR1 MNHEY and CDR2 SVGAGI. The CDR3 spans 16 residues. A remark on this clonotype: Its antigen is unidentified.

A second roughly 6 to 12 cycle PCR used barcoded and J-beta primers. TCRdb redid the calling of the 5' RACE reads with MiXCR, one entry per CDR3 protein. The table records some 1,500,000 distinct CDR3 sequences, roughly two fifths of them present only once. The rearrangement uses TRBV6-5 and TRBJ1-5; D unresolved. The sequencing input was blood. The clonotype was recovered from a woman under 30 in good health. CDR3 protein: CASQPAGFYSNQPQHF. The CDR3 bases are TGTGCCAGCCAACCAGCGGGGTTTTATAGCAATCAGCCCCAGCATTTT.